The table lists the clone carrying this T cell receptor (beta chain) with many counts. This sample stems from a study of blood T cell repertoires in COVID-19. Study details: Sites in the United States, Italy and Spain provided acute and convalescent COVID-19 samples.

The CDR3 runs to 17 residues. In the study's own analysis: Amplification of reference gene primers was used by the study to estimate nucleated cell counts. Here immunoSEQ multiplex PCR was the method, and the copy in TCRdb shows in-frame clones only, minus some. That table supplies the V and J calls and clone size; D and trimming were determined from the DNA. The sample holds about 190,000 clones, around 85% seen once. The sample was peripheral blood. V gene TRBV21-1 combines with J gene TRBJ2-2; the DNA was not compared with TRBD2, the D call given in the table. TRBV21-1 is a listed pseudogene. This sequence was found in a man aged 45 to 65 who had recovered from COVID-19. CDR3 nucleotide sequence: TGTGCCAGCAGCGCGGGACTAGCGGGAGGTAACACCGGGGAGCTGTTTTTT. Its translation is CASSAGLAGGNTGELFF.